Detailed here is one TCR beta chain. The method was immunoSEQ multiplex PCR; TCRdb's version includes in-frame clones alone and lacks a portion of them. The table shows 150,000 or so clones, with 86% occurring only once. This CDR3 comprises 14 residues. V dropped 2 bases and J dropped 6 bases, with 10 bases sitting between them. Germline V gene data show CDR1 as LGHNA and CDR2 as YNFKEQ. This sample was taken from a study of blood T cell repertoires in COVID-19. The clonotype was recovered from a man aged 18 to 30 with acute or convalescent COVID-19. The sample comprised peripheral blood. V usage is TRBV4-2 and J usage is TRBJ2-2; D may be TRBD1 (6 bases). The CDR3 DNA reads TGTGCCAGCAGCCAACCAACAGGGCCCGGGGAGCTGTTTTTT. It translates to CASSQPTGPGELFF.